This is a list of T cell receptor beta chains from one sample in a study of T cell repertoires in cytomegalovirus infection. No antigen has been assigned to these receptors. TCRdb re-analysed the reads in MiXCR, keeping a single row per CDR3 protein. This table has around 81,000 distinct CDR3 sequences, roughly 40% appearing once. Sample: CD8+ T cells from cultured PBMCs, taken from culture after CMV antigen stimulation. These receptors came from a human donor in good health (CMV status not recorded). Some clones in this sample may be carry-over from other donors' samples. Both conserved end residues are part of each CDR3. The order of the fields is D gene, J gene, clone size, V gene, CDR3 DNA, CDR3 protein. A D gene is named only where the DNA matches it firmly. Clone size, where shown, is once, few, many, or a class for clones that have expanded.

D gene: .
J gene: TRBJ2-1
clone size: few
V gene: TRBV7-9
CDR3 DNA: TGTGCCAGCAGCTCCACCGGGACCCGCGCCAGTGAGCAGTTCTTC
CDR3 protein: CASSSTGTRASEQFF

D gene: .
J gene: TRBJ1-6
clone size: .
V gene: TRBV4-1
CDR3 DNA: TGCGCCAGCAGCCAAGATCGGCGATGGGGGGATAATTCACCCCTCCACTTT
CDR3 protein: CASSQDRRWGDNSPLHF

D gene: .
J gene: TRBJ2-1
clone size: .
V gene: TRBV12-3/TRBV12-4
CDR3 DNA: TGTGCCAGCAGTTTATGGGACGGAGCCTCCTACAATGAGCAGTTCTTC
CDR3 protein: CASSLWDGASYNEQFF

D gene: .
J gene: TRBJ1-1
clone size: .
V gene: TRBV15
CDR3 DNA: TGTGCCACCAGCAGGCCGGAGTGGGAGCTCGAGACTGAAGCTTTCTTT
CDR3 protein: CATSRPEWELETEAFF

D gene: .
J gene: TRBJ2-2
clone size: .
V gene: TRBV27
CDR3 DNA: TGTGCCAGCAGCCGGGGGCTGAACACCGGGGAGCTGTTTTTT
CDR3 protein: CASSRGLNTGELFF

D gene: .
J gene: TRBJ2-2
clone size: .
V gene: TRBV24-1
CDR3 DNA: TGTGCCACCAGTGAGGAGAGGAACACCGGGGAGCTGTTTTTT
CDR3 protein: CATSEERNTGELFF

D gene: TRBD1
J gene: TRBJ2-1
clone size: .
V gene: TRBV4-1
CDR3 DNA: TGCGCCAGCAGCCCCCAGCGGACAGGGGGCAATGAGCAGTTCTTC
CDR3 protein: CASSPQRTGGNEQFF

D gene: TRBD2
J gene: TRBJ2-5
clone size: .
V gene: TRBV20-1
CDR3 DNA: TGCAGTGCCCGGGGGACTAGCGGGGGGTTAGAGACCCAGTACTTC
CDR3 protein: CSARGTSGGLETQYF

D gene: .
J gene: TRBJ2-7
clone size: many
V gene: TRBV7-2
CDR3 DNA: TGTGCCAGCAGCCCCGGTTCAGGGGCTTACCACGAGCAGTACTTC
CDR3 protein: CASSPGSGAYHEQYF

D gene: .
J gene: TRBJ2-1
clone size: few
V gene: TRBV5-1
CDR3 DNA: TGCGCCAGCAGCCGCTCTAACTACAATGAGCAGTTCTTC
CDR3 protein: CASSRSNYNEQFF

D gene: .
J gene: TRBJ2-1
clone size: .
V gene: TRBV4-2
CDR3 DNA: TGTGCCAGCATGGTTGTTGGGCTTGATGAGCAGTTCTTC
CDR3 protein: CASMVVGLDEQFF

D gene: .
J gene: TRBJ2-5
clone size: .
V gene: TRBV2
CDR3 DNA: TGTGCCAGCAGTGAAGGGCCTCCAGGGCAAGAGACCCAGTACTTC
CDR3 protein: CASSEGPPGQETQYF

D gene: .
J gene: TRBJ2-4
clone size: .
V gene: TRBV6-5
CDR3 DNA: TGTGCCAGCAGTCCCGACCAAAACATTCAGTACTTC
CDR3 protein: CASSPDQNIQYF

D gene: .
J gene: TRBJ2-1
clone size: few
V gene: TRBV6-4
CDR3 DNA: TGTGCCAGCAGTGAAGGGAGTCAACCTTACAATGAGCAGTTCTTC
CDR3 protein: CASSEGSQPYNEQFF

D gene: TRBD1
J gene: TRBJ1-1
clone size: .
V gene: TRBV5-6
CDR3 DNA: TGTGCCAGCAGCCCGATCCGGGACAGGGGCGTGAACACTGAAGCTTTCTTT
CDR3 protein: CASSPIRDRGVNTEAFF

D gene: TRBD1
J gene: TRBJ1-6
clone size: .
V gene: TRBV27
CDR3 DNA: TGTGCCAGCAGTTTATCCACCGGGACAGGGGTGTCACCCCTCCACTTT
CDR3 protein: CASSLSTGTGVSPLHF

D gene: .
J gene: TRBJ1-1
clone size: few
V gene: TRBV20-1
CDR3 DNA: TGCAGTGCTAGAGATCCAGGGAACACTGAAGCTTTCTTT
CDR3 protein: CSARDPGNTEAFF

D gene: TRBD1
J gene: TRBJ2-7
clone size: .
V gene: TRBV20-1
CDR3 DNA: TGCAGTGCTAGACCGGACAGGGACTCCTACGAGCAGTACTTC
CDR3 protein: CSARPDRDSYEQYF

D gene: TRBD1
J gene: TRBJ1-5
clone size: .
V gene: TRBV7-8
CDR3 DNA: TGTGCCAGCACCGTTGGACAGGGGGCTTATCAGCCCCAGCATTTT
CDR3 protein: CASTVGQGAYQPQHF

D gene: TRBD1
J gene: TRBJ2-1
clone size: many
V gene: TRBV12-3/TRBV12-4
CDR3 DNA: TGTGCCAGCAGTTTAGGACAGGGGCGCAATGAGCAGTTCTTC
CDR3 protein: CASSLGQGRNEQFF

D gene: TRBD1
J gene: TRBJ2-7
clone size: few
V gene: TRBV7-2
CDR3 DNA: TGTGCCAGCAGCTGGGACAGGGGGCCTTACGAGCAGTACTTC
CDR3 protein: CASSWDRGPYEQYF

D gene: .
J gene: TRBJ2-3
clone size: .
V gene: TRBV2
CDR3 DNA: TGTGCCAGCAGTGAATCCCCAGGGAACGTGGATACGCAGTATTTT
CDR3 protein: CASSESPGNVDTQYF

D gene: .
J gene: TRBJ1-6
clone size: .
V gene: TRBV4-1
CDR3 DNA: TGCGCCAGCAGCCAAGAGGGACAAGATAATTCACCCCTCCACTTT
CDR3 protein: CASSQEGQDNSPLHF

D gene: TRBD1
J gene: TRBJ1-4
clone size: .
V gene: TRBV2
CDR3 DNA: TGTGCCAGCAGCTGGGACAGGGGAGACGGGAAGGCTAATGAAAAACTGTTTTTT
CDR3 protein: CASSWDRGDGKANEKLFF

D gene: .
J gene: TRBJ1-5
clone size: few
V gene: TRBV28
CDR3 DNA: TGTGCCAGCAGTTTTGACACTAGCAATCAGCCCCAGCATTTT
CDR3 protein: CASSFDTSNQPQHF

D gene: .
J gene: TRBJ1-4
clone size: few
V gene: TRBV6-1
CDR3 DNA: TGTGCCAGCAGCGCCGGGGGGTTGACTAATGAAAAACTGTTTTTT
CDR3 protein: CASSAGGLTNEKLFF

D gene: .
J gene: TRBJ1-3
clone size: once
V gene: TRBV4-1
CDR3 DNA: TGCGCCAGCAGCCAAGATCGAGAATCTGGAAACACCATATATTTT
CDR3 protein: CASSQDRESGNTIYF

D gene: .
J gene: TRBJ1-2
clone size: once
V gene: TRBV6-6
CDR3 DNA: TGTGCCAGCAGTTACTCTCCCCCTTATGGCTACACCTTC
CDR3 protein: CASSYSPPYGYTF

D gene: .
J gene: TRBJ2-5
clone size: few
V gene: TRBV28
CDR3 DNA: TGTGCCAGCAGACTAAATCAAGAGACCCAGTACTTC
CDR3 protein: CASRLNQETQYF

D gene: TRBD1
J gene: TRBJ2-2
clone size: few
V gene: TRBV7-2
CDR3 DNA: TGTGCCAGCAGTACCGGACAGGTCGACCAGAACACCGGGGAGCTGTTTTTT
CDR3 protein: CASSTGQVDQNTGELFF

D gene: TRBD1
J gene: TRBJ2-5
clone size: .
V gene: TRBV7-9
CDR3 DNA: TGTGCCAGCAGCCCCCAGGACAGGGAGGTGGAGACCCAGTACTTC
CDR3 protein: CASSPQDREVETQYF

D gene: .
J gene: TRBJ2-7
clone size: .
V gene: TRBV11-2
CDR3 DNA: TGTGCCAGCAGCTTATGGGCTATGGGACGGCGGGACTCCTACGAGCAGTACTTC
CDR3 protein: CASSLWAMGRRDSYEQYF

D gene: .
J gene: TRBJ2-7
clone size: few
V gene: TRBV12-5
CDR3 DNA: TGTGCTAGTGGTTTGGTAGCTTCCTACGAGCAGTACTTC
CDR3 protein: CASGLVASYEQYF

D gene: .
J gene: TRBJ2-3
clone size: few
V gene: TRBV12-3/TRBV12-4
CDR3 DNA: TGTGCCAGCAGTTTAAGTTCGGACCCCCATGATACGCAGTATTTT
CDR3 protein: CASSLSSDPHDTQYF

D gene: TRBD1
J gene: TRBJ2-7
clone size: few
V gene: TRBV7-9
CDR3 DNA: TGTGCCAGCAGCCACCAACTTCAAGGGACAGGGGGGCCCGAGCAGTACTTC
CDR3 protein: CASSHQLQGTGGPEQYF